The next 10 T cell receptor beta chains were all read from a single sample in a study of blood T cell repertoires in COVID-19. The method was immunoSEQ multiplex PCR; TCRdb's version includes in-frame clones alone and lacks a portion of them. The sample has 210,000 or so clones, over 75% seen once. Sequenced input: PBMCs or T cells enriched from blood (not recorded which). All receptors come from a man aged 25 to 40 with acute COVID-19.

Here the CDR3 reads CASSQASGSQETQYF. The CDR3 DNA reads TGTGCCAGCAGCCAAGCTAGCGGATCCCAAGAGACCCAGTACTTC. The V gene is TRBV4-2, the J gene TRBJ2-5, with 7 bases lining up with TRBD2. CDR1 is LGHNA and CDR2 is YNFKEQ in the germline V gene. Trimming cost V 1 base and J 1 base; bases outside gene matches: 3. The CDR3 has 15 residues.

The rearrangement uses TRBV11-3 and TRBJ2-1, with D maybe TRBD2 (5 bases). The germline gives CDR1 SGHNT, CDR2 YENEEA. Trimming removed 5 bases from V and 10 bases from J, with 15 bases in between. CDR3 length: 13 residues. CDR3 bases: TGTGCCAGCAGCCCCCGGGAAAACCCGGAGCAGTTCTTC. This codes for CASSPRENPEQFF.

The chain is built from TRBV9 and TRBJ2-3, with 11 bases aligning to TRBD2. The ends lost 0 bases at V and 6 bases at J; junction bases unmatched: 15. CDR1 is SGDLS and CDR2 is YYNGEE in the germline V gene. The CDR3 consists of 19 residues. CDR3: CASSVEGRGSGGARDTQYF. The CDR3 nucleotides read TGTGCCAGCAGCGTAGAGGGCCGGGGTAGCGGGGGGGCAAGGGATACGCAGTATTTT. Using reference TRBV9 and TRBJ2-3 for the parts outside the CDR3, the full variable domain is DSGVTQTPKHLITATGQRVTLRCSPRSGDLSVYWYQQSLDQGLQFLIQYYNGEERAKGNILERFSAQQFPDLHSELNLSSLELGDSALYFCASSVEGRGSGGARDTQYFGPGTRLTVL.

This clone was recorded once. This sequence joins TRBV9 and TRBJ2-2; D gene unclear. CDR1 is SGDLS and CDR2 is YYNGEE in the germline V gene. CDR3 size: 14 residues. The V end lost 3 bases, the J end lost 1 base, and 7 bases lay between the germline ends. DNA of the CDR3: TGTGCCAGCAGCGCAAATCAGAACACCGGGGAGCTGTTTTTT. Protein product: CASSANQNTGELFF.

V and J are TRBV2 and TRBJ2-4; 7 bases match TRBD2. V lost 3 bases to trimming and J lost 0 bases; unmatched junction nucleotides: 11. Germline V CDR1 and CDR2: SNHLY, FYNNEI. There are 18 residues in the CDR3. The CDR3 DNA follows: TGTGCCAGCAGTGATTTTGGGGGGGGGACGCTAGCCAAAAACATTCAGTACTTC. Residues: CASSDFGGGTLAKNIQYF.

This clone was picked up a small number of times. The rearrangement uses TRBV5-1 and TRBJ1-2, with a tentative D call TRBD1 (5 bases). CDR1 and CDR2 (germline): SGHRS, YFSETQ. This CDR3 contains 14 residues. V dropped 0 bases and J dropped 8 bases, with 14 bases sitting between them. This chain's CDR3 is CASSLEAGSDGYTF. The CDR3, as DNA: TGCGCCAGCAGCTTGGAGGCAGGGTCGGACGGCTACACCTTC.

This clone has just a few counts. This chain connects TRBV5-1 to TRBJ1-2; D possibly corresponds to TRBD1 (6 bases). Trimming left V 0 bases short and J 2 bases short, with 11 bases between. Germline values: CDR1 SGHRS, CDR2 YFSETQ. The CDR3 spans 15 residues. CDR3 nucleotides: TGCGCCAGCAGCTTGGGCGGACAGATCAACTATGGCTACACCTTC. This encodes CASSLGGQINYGYTF.

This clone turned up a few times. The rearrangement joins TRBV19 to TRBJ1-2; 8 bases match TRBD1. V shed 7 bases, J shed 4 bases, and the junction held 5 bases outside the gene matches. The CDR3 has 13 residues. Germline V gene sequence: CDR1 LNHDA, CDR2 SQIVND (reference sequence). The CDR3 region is CASTDRASYGYTF. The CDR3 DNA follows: TGTGCCAGTACGGACAGGGCCTCCTATGGCTACACCTTC.

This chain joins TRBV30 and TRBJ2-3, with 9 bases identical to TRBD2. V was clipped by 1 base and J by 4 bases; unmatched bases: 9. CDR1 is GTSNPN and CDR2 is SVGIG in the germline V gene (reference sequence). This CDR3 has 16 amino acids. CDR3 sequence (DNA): TGTGCCTGGAGTGGAGGAAGCGGGAGGTACGCAGATACGCAGTATTTT. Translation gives CAWSGGSGRYADTQYF.

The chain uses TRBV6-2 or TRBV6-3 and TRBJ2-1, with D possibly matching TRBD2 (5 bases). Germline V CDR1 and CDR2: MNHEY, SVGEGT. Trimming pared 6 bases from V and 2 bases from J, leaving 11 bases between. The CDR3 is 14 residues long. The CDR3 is CASSGLLAYNEQFF. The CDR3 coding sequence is TGTGCCAGCAGCGGACTTCTAGCCTACAATGAGCAGTTCTTC.